This entry lists 22 T cell receptor beta chains sequenced from one sample in a study of blood T cell repertoires in COVID-19 (dated by TCRdb to 2018 to 2021). The method was the immunoSEQ multiplex PCR assay. TCRdb took over this immuneACCESS table, retaining in-frame rearrangements with V and J assigned. Such tables are incomplete; in checked studies, under half of the missing clones stem from an unresolved V gene, and the remainder is unexplained. The table for this sample lists just under 150,000 clones; around 84% of them were counted only once. Around 4.8% of the sample belongs to the ten largest clones. Sequenced: peripheral blood. Receptor source: a human donor in a cohort sampled during active COVID-19.

This clone was seen once. This rearrangement joins TRBV30 to TRBJ1-3; weak D call: TRBD1 (6 bases). Germline CDR1 and CDR2: GTSNPN and SVGIG (reference sequence). The CDR3 runs to 16 residues. V gave up 3 bases and J gave up 0 bases, with 15 bases separating them. The CDR3 coding sequence is TGTGCCTGGAGCAGGGGCAGGCCGAGCTCTGGAAACACCATATATTTT. Translated: CAWSRGRPSSGNTIYF.

This sequence joins TRBV28 and TRBJ2-1; 7 bases map to TRBD1. The CDR3 length is 15 residues. CDR1 and CDR2 from the germline V gene are MDHEN and SYDVKM. V trimming: 2 bases; J trimming: 4 bases; junction bases outside the gene matches: 5. This CDR3 reads CASSLTDRHYNEQFF. The CDR3 DNA is TGTGCCAGCAGTTTAACGGACAGGCATTACAATGAGCAGTTCTTC.

CDR3 bases: TGTGCCAGCAGCGTAGCGGACAGGCAACTCTATGGCTACACCTTC. Amino acid sequence: CASSVADRQLYGYTF. The J gene is TRBJ1-2, the V gene TRBV9; 7 nucleotides agree with TRBD1. V lost 0 bases and J lost 4; bases outside the gene matches: 6. Germline CDR1 is SGDLS and CDR2 is YYNGEE. The CDR3 has 15 residues.

This clone was recorded once. This chain links TRBV3-1 (or the pseudogene TRBV3-2) with TRBJ2-7, with TRBD1 matching 9 bases. The CDR3 is 15 amino acids. V gave up 4 bases and J gave up 8 bases; unmatched junction bases: 12. CDR1 and CDR2 (germline): LGHDT, YNNKEL (reference sequence). The chain's CDR3 is CASSRLPGQGTQQYF. The CDR3 region has the DNA TGTGCCAGCAGCCGCCTACCGGGACAGGGTACGCAGCAGTACTTC.

The CDR3 DNA is TGCGCCAGCAGCTTCGTCCTGGCGGGGAACTCTGGAAACACCATATATTTT. It encodes CASSFVLAGNSGNTIYF. The chain joins TRBV4-1 to TRBJ1-3; D unclear. CDR1 MGHRA and CDR2 YSYEKL come from the germline V gene. This CDR3 region has 17 residues. Trimming cost V 5 bases and J 0 bases, with 17 bases left between them.

This clone showed up just once. This rearrangement joins TRBV6-5 to TRBJ1-4; TRBD1 might be the D (6 bases). Germline V gene data show CDR1 as MNHEY and CDR2 as SVGAGI. The V end lost 7 bases, the J end lost 0 bases, and 12 bases lay between the germline ends. This CDR3 contains 15 residues. The CDR3 sequence is CASTNPGATNEKLFF. As DNA, the CDR3 is TGTGCCAGCACCAATCCAGGGGCAACTAATGAAAAACTGTTTTTT.

The genes are TRBV19 and TRBJ1-1; 10 bases align to TRBD1. V was pared by 5 bases and J by 4 bases, with 10 bases of the junction left unmatched. This CDR3 has 16 amino acids. CDR1 is LNHDA and CDR2 is SQIVND in the germline V gene (reference sequence). The CDR3 DNA sequence: TGTGCCAGTAGTCCCAGACAGGGGGCTCGCGGCACTGAAGCTTTCTTT. Amino acids: CASSPRQGARGTEAFF.

V and J are TRBV5-1 and TRBJ2-2; weak D call: TRBD2 (5 bases). CDR1 SGHRS and CDR2 YFSETQ come from the germline V gene. CDR3 size: 16 residues. V was clipped by 4 bases and J by 1 base, with 14 bases between them. This chain's CDR3 is CASSVGLLGNTGELFF. The CDR3 coding sequence is TGCGCCAGCAGCGTAGGATTACTAGGGAACACCGGGGAGCTGTTTTTT.

The chain is built from TRBV10-2 and TRBJ2-3, with 8 bases lining up with TRBD2. The CDR3 runs to 13 residues. In germline, CDR1 is WSHSY, CDR2 SAAADI. V lost 8 bases, J lost 1 base, and 2 bases stayed unmatched. The CDR3 sequence is CASGTRGTDTQYF. The DNA of the CDR3 is TGCGCCAGCGGGACTAGAGGCACAGATACGCAGTATTTT.

The chain has TRBV7-2 and TRBJ2-1; TRBD2 matches 12 bases. CDR1 and CDR2 (germline): SGHTA, FQGNSA. Losses at the gene ends were 1 base for V and 9 bases for J; bases not matched to a gene: 7. The CDR3 loop spans 16 amino acids. The CDR3: CASSLGGGLAGIEQFF. The CDR3 nucleotides read TGTGCCAGCAGCTTAGGGGGTGGACTAGCGGGGATTGAGCAGTTCTTC.

The chain carries TRBV2 and TRBJ2-1; 9 bases are a match to TRBD2. The CDR3 has 16 amino acids. The V segment lost 6 bases and the J segment 4 bases; nucleotides outside the gene matches: 10. CDR1 is SNHLY and CDR2 is FYNNEI in the germline V gene. The CDR3 nucleotides read TGTGCCAGCAGAAAGTCATCTAGCGGGACGTACAATGAGCAGTTCTTC. It yields the protein CASRKSSSGTYNEQFF. Full variable domain (outside the CDR3, taken from reference TRBV2 and TRBJ2-1): EPEVTQTPSHQVTQMGQEVILRCVPISNHLYFYWYRQILGQKVEFLVSFYNNEISEKSEIFDDQFSVERPDGSNFTLKIRSTKLEDSAMYFCASRKSSSGTYNEQFFGPGTRLTVL.

The chain links TRBV5-1 to TRBJ2-1; a weak D match, TRBD1 (5 bases). V lost 3 bases to trimming and J lost 15 bases, with 13 bases between them. This CDR3 contains 11 residues. Germline loops: CDR1 SGHRS, CDR2 YFSETQ. The CDR3 is CASSWEGAVFF. The CDR3, as DNA: TGCGCCAGCAGCTGGGAAGGGGCGGTGTTCTTC.

The chain joins TRBV6-4 to TRBJ2-3, with D tentatively TRBD1 (6 bases). Germline loops: CDR1 MRHNA, CDR2 SNTAGT. The CDR3 has 15 amino acids. The V end was cut by 6 bases, the J end by 0 bases, with 13 bases between. The CDR3 DNA follows: TGTGCCAGCAGCTCCAGGGGAGTAAGCACAGATACGCAGTATTTT. Translated: CASSSRGVSTDTQYF.

The sample holds one count of this clone. The chain couples TRBV9 to TRBJ1-6, with D uncertain. Germline-derived CDR1 and CDR2 are SGDLS and YYNGEE. The CDR3 runs to 16 residues. Trimming stripped 4 bases from V and 7 bases from J, with 18 bases between. CDR3 protein: CASSPTPPGLNSPLHF. In nucleotides, the CDR3 is TGTGCCAGCAGCCCGACCCCGCCAGGACTAAATTCACCCCTCCACTTT.

The chain is built from TRBV30 and TRBJ1-5; D is unresolved. The V gene's germline CDR1 is GTSNPN and CDR2 SVGIG (reference sequence). CDR3 length: 12 residues. V shed 5 bases and J shed 7 bases, with 12 bases lying between them. The CDR3, as DNA: TGTGCCTGGGCAGGCTCCGAGCAGCCCCAGCATTTT. Residues: CAWAGSEQPQHF.

The V and J genes are TRBV5-1 and TRBJ2-1, with 7 bases fitting TRBD1. The germline gives CDR1 SGHRS, CDR2 YFSETQ. V shed 3 bases and J 6 bases; nucleotides not matched to a gene: 9. The CDR3 is 15 residues long. The CDR3, as DNA: TGCGCCAGCAGCTACCAACCCGGGACAGCCAATGAGCAGTTCTTC. Translating gives CASSYQPGTANEQFF.

In DNA form, the CDR3 reads TGTGCCAGCAAAAAACAGGCTAGCAATCAGCCCCAGCATTTT. It is translated as CASKKQASNQPQHF. The chain uses TRBV6-5 and TRBJ1-5; D perhaps matches TRBD1 (5 bases). The CDR3 totals 14 residues. Germline lookup yields CDR1 MNHEY and CDR2 SVGAGI. The V and J ends lost 7 bases and 0 bases respectively, with 10 bases between them.

The rearrangement joins TRBV30 to TRBJ1-3, with D uncertain. The CDR3 runs to 13 residues. V dropped 4 bases and J dropped 0 bases, with 7 bases sitting between them. The germline gives CDR1 GTSNPN, CDR2 SVGIG (reference sequence). The DNA for the CDR3 is TGTGCCTGGATCGACAACTCTGGAAACACCATATATTTT. Amino acids: CAWIDNSGNTIYF.

V usage is TRBV6-5 and J usage is TRBJ2-1; tentative D call: TRBD2 (6 bases). The CDR3 has 13 residues. Trimming took 6 bases from V and 6 from J, leaving 12 bases between them. Germline CDR1 is MNHEY and CDR2 is SVGAGI. The CDR3 region is CASRSPSANEQFF. The CDR3 region has the DNA TGTGCCAGCAGGAGTCCTAGCGCCAATGAGCAGTTCTTC.

V gene TRBV6-1 combines with J gene TRBJ1-1; the match to TRBD1 covers 12 bases. Germline V gene data show CDR1 as MNHNS and CDR2 as SASEGT. V lost 4 bases, J lost 3 bases, and 9 bases stayed unmatched. This CDR3 region has 17 residues. The chain's CDR3 is CASSAPWDRGLDTEAFF. CDR3 coding DNA: TGTGCCAGCAGTGCTCCCTGGGACAGGGGGCTGGACACTGAAGCTTTCTTT.

This clone was observed a few times. The J gene is TRBJ2-3, the V gene TRBV9, with D hard to call. This CDR3 has 16 amino acids. Trimming removed 3 bases at V and 2 bases at J, with 16 bases between. Germline-derived CDR1 and CDR2 are SGDLS and YYNGEE. The CDR3 protein is CASSAHSPDLTDTQYF. Here the CDR3 DNA reads TGTGCCAGCAGCGCACACAGCCCGGATCTCACAGATACGCAGTATTTT.

This clone appeared a single time. The rearrangement uses TRBV30 and TRBJ1-5, with a tentative D call TRBD1 (5 bases). The CDR3 loop spans 16 amino acids. Germline V CDR1 and CDR2: GTSNPN, SVGIG (reference sequence). The V and J ends lost 3 bases and 9 bases respectively, with 24 bases between them. In nucleotides, the CDR3 is TGTGCCTGGAGCGTCGGGCCCGCCGGGGGATTAGGGCCCCAGCATTTT. It codes for CAWSVGPAGGLGPQHF.